Below, 23 T cell receptor beta chains from the same sample are listed, as sequenced in a study of cytomegalovirus exposure and HLA in healthy donors. The PCR had 60 Vbeta and 13 Jbeta primers. TCRdb's table, derived via immunoSEQ multiplex PCR, lists solely in-frame clones and lacks some. Here the sample table reports under 200,000 clones. The sequenced sample consisted of PBMCs. These receptors were taken from a man in his thirties or forties in good health and CMV-seronegative.

The chain couples TRBV19 to TRBJ1-2; D not resolved. V lost 5 bases and J lost 4, with 14 bases in between. The CDR3 extends over 14 amino acids. Germline V lookup: CDR1 LNHDA, CDR2 SQIVND (reference sequence). The CDR3 sequence is CASSPPPGGYGYTF. CDR3 nucleotide sequence: TGTGCCAGTAGTCCACCCCCGGGTGGCTATGGCTACACCTTC.

V gene TRBV5-1 combines with J gene TRBJ2-1, with TRBD1 identical over 7 bases. This CDR3 spans 15 amino acids. V lost 7 bases to trimming and J lost 3 bases; unmatched junction nucleotides: 10. The germline V gene has CDR1 SGHRS and CDR2 YFSETQ. CDR3 sequence reads: CASSQSGQSYNEQFF. The CDR3 bases are TGCGCCAGCTCACAATCGGGACAGAGCTACAATGAGCAGTTCTTC.

The rearrangement uses TRBV6-5 and TRBJ1-3; D might be TRBD1 (6 bases). V was shortened by 3 bases and J by 4 bases, with 13 bases between the two germline ends. The CDR3 covers 15 residues. Germline V lookup: CDR1 MNHEY, CDR2 SVGAGI. The CDR3 sequence is CASSYGGQAGNTIYF. CDR3 bases: TGTGCCAGCAGTTATGGGGGACAAGCAGGAAACACCATATATTTT.

The chain recombines TRBV29-1 with TRBJ2-1, with TRBD2 matching over 9 bases. V dropped 6 bases and J dropped 2; count of bases not matched to a gene: 5. Germline lookup yields CDR1 SQVTM and CDR2 ANQGSEA. This CDR3 has 14 amino acids. CDR3 nucleotide sequence: TGCAGCGTGGGGCGGGGGGGCGCCTACAATGAGCAGTTCTTC. Translating gives CSVGRGGAYNEQFF.

This sequence joins TRBV14 and TRBJ1-1; maybe TRBD1 (6 bases). Germline V gene lookup returns CDR1 SGHDN and CDR2 FVKESK. The ends were cut back, 0 bases at V and 3 bases at J, with 20 bases in the middle. The CDR3 consists of 18 residues. CDR3 residues: CASSQESGFGRGYTEAFF. The CDR3 coding sequence is TGTGCCAGCAGCCAAGAATCAGGATTCGGCAGGGGATACACTGAAGCTTTCTTT.

The chain recombines TRBV18 with TRBJ2-3, with a weak D call TRBD1 (6 bases). Looked up from germline, CDR1 is KGHSH and CDR2 is LQKENI. The germline V and J ends were trimmed by 0 bases and 0 bases, with 10 bases remaining between them. The CDR3 loop spans 16 amino acids. This CDR3 is CASSPPSGESTDTQYF. As DNA, the CDR3 is TGTGCCAGCTCACCACCTTCAGGGGAAAGCACAGATACGCAGTATTTT.

As concerns this clone: Sequence at one end of the junction differs from germline and may be a read error. The chain carries TRBV5-1 and TRBJ2-2; 8 bases line up with TRBD1. The CDR3 spans 18 residues. Germline V lookup: CDR1 SGHRS, CDR2 YFSETQ. The CDR3 DNA follows: TGCGCCAGCAGCTTGGATGGTTCCGGGACAGGAGACACCGGGAAGCTGTTTTTT. It specifies CASSLDGSGTGDTGKLFF.

V is TRBV28 and J is TRBJ2-7; D perhaps matches TRBD2 (6 bases). Germline V gene lookup returns CDR1 MDHEN and CDR2 SYDVKM. V lost 2 bases to trimming and J lost 4 bases, with 18 bases between them. The CDR3 covers 16 residues. The CDR3 nucleotides are TGTGCCAGCAGTTTAACTTGGGACTCTGGGTTGTACGAGCAGTACTTC. Amino acid sequence: CASSLTWDSGLYEQYF. Looking up the rest from reference TRBV28 and TRBJ2-7 gives the full variable domain: DVKVTQSSRYLVKRTGEKVFLECVQDMDHENMFWYRQDPGLGLRLIYFSYDVKMKEKGDIPEGYSVSREKKERFSLILESASTNQTSMYLCASSLTWDSGLYEQYFGPGTRLTVT.

The chain is built from TRBV28 and TRBJ1-2; 9 positions agree with TRBD1. The CDR3 has 15 amino acids. Germline assignment: CDR1 MDHEN and CDR2 SYDVKM. The J segment lost 1 base and the V segment lost 7 bases, leaving 7 bases of the junction unmatched. In DNA, the CDR3 is TGTGCCAGCATCCCGGGACAGGGAATTAACTATGGCTACACCTTC. This encodes CASIPGQGINYGYTF.

The V gene is TRBV6-5, the J gene TRBJ2-7, with 8 bases identical to TRBD2. The germline CDR1 and CDR2 sequences are MNHEY and SVGAGI. This CDR3 is 16 amino acids long. With 0 bases clipped from V and 1 base from J, the junction kept 5 bases outside the gene matches. Written as DNA, the CDR3 is TGTGCCAGCAGTTACTCCAGCGGGGGATCTTCCTACGAGCAGTACTTC. This translates into CASSYSSGGSSYEQYF.

The chain couples TRBV6-1 to TRBJ2-2; 7 bases line up with TRBD1. CDR1 MNHNS and CDR2 SASEGT come from the germline V gene. V trimming: 4 bases; J trimming: 0 bases; junction bases outside the gene matches: 5. The length of the CDR3 is 16 residues. As DNA, the CDR3 is TGTGCCAGCAGTGTTGCCGGGACAGCGAACACCGGGGAGCTGTTTTTT. It yields the protein CASSVAGTANTGELFF.

This chain joins TRBV15 and TRBJ2-6, with 8 bases matching TRBD1. The CDR3 is made up of 18 amino acids. J was trimmed by 4 bases and V by 0 bases; bases with no gene match: 8. Germline lookup yields CDR1 LNHNV and CDR2 YYDKDF (reference sequence). The CDR3 is CATSRDLDRGPGANVLTF. The CDR3 DNA follows: TGTGCCACCAGCAGAGATCTAGACAGGGGCCCGGGGGCCAACGTCCTGACTTTC.

CDR3: CASSTTQGIGNQPQHF. In DNA, the CDR3 is TGTGCCAGTAGTACAACTCAGGGGATCGGCAATCAGCCCCAGCATTTT. The chain is built from TRBV19 and TRBJ1-5; D may be TRBD1 (6 bases). The CDR3 is made up of 16 amino acids. Trimming took off 4 bases at V and 2 bases at J, with 15 bases between the two ends. Per germline, CDR1 LNHDA and CDR2 SQIVND (reference sequence).

The genes are TRBV14 and TRBJ1-6; TRBD1 agrees at 7 bases. Germline V gene sequence: CDR1 SGHDN, CDR2 FVKESK. V trimming: 1 base; J trimming: 3 bases; junction bases outside the gene matches: 0. There are 15 residues in the CDR3. In DNA form, the CDR3 reads TGTGCCAGCAGCCAAGGGGACAGCTATAATTCACCCCTCCACTTT. It specifies CASSQGDSYNSPLHF.

The chain's CDR3 is CASSDRPRSKAFF. The CDR3 coding sequence is TGTGCCAGCAGTGATCGCCCCAGGTCCAAAGCTTTCTTT. The V gene is TRBV6-1, the J gene TRBJ1-1; D not resolved. V lost 3 bases and J 9 bases, leaving 14 bases between the germline ends. This CDR3 comprises 13 residues. Looked up from germline, CDR1 is MNHNS and CDR2 is SASEGT.

This rearrangement joins TRBV6-1 to TRBJ2-7, with TRBD2 identical over 11 bases. The CDR3 extends over 16 amino acids. Germline assignment: CDR1 MNHNS and CDR2 SASEGT. Germline trimming cut 2 bases from V and 1 base from J; bases unmatched to any gene: 4. CDR3 sequence: CASSEIGTSGSYEQYF. The CDR3 DNA sequence: TGTGCCAGCAGTGAAATCGGGACTAGCGGATCCTACGAGCAGTACTTC.

The chain uses TRBV7-6 and TRBJ2-7, with 11 bases matching TRBD1. This CDR3 is built from 15 residues. V gave up 5 bases and J gave up 0 bases; unmatched junction bases: 3. Looked up from germline, CDR1 is SGHVS and CDR2 is FNYEAQ. CDR3 protein: CASSPGTGGSYEQYF. The CDR3 nucleotides read TGTGCCAGCAGCCCGGGGACAGGGGGCTCCTACGAGCAGTACTTC.

Regarding this clone: Other DNA sequences in this specimen translate into the identical CDR3. The CDR3 DNA reads TGTGCCAGTAGTATAGCGGGGGGAGGGAATCAGCCCCAGCATTTT. Protein sequence: CASSIAGGGNQPQHF. The gene calls are TRBV19 and TRBJ1-5; D is possibly TRBD1 (5 bases). Looked up from germline, CDR1 is LNHDA and CDR2 is SQIVND (reference sequence). Trimming cost V 1 base and J 4 bases, with 11 bases left between them. The CDR3 has 15 amino acids.

With regard to this clone: The junction and the germline gene differ at one end; a read error may be behind it. This chain links TRBV19 with TRBJ2-5, with a possible D match to TRBD1 (5 bases). The germline V gene encodes CDR1 LNHDA and CDR2 SQIVND (reference sequence). CDR3 size: 14 residues. CDR3 sequence (DNA): TGTGCCAGTAGTAAAAGGGGAACTGGAGAGTCCCAGTACTTC. As protein: CASSKRGTGESQYF.

Comment on this clone: Other nucleotide sequences in the sample specify the same CDR3. J is TRBJ1-1 and V is TRBV6-5; a possible D gene is TRBD1 (6 bases). Trimming stripped 2 bases from V and 5 bases from J, with 9 bases between. CDR3 length equals 13 residues. Germline assignment: CDR1 MNHEY and CDR2 SVGAGI. The CDR3 DNA reads as TGTGCCAGCAGTTACGATAGGGGGACTGAAGCTTTCTTT. Translated: CASSYDRGTEAFF.

DNA of the CDR3: TGTGCCAGCAGCTTAGGAGGGGGAACGGTGGAGCAGTACTTC. Amino acid sequence: CASSLGGGTVEQYF. The chain employs TRBV7-2 and TRBJ2-7, with D possibly being TRBD1 (6 bases). Trimming removed 1 base from V and 7 bases from J, with 14 bases in between. The CDR3 runs to 14 residues. CDR1 SGHTA and CDR2 FQGNSA come from the germline V gene. The variable domain in full, completed from reference TRBV7-2 and TRBJ2-7, reads GAGVSQSPSNKVTEKGKDVELRCDPISGHTALYWYRQSLGQGLEFLIYFQGNSAPDKSGLPSDRFSAERTGGSVSTLTIQRTQQEDSAVYLCASSLGGGTVEQYFGPGTRLTVT.

The chain joins TRBV2 to TRBJ1-3, with D uncertain. V gave up 6 bases and J gave up 4 bases, with 16 bases separating them. Germline V gene data show CDR1 as SNHLY and CDR2 as FYNNEI. This CDR3 contains 15 residues. CDR3 loop: CASRRETLDGNTIYF. For the CDR3, the DNA is TGTGCCAGCAGGCGGGAGACACTAGACGGAAACACCATATATTTT.

The chain recombines TRBV10-3 with TRBJ1-5, with 10 bases matching TRBD1. CDR3 length: 15 residues. The germline gives CDR1 ENHRY, CDR2 SYGVKD. Losses at the gene ends were 6 bases for V and 3 bases for J; bases not matched to a gene: 5. CDR3 sequence: CAISAGTGVNQPQHF. CDR3 DNA sequence: TGTGCCATCAGCGCCGGGACAGGGGTCAATCAGCCCCAGCATTTT.